This T cell receptor beta chain was sequenced for a study of blood T cell repertoires in COVID-19 (TCRdb year 2020). At the level of the whole study: Collaborator samples came from the United States, Italy and Spain and covered acute and convalescent phases of COVID-19. The material from the prospective study consisted of cDNA or gDNA derived from T cells, B-cell-depleted T cells, or PBMCs. The dataset comprised deeply sampled blood TCRbeta repertoires from subjects exposed to, actively infected with, or recovered from COVID-19. The repertoires were released in a freely available public database intended as a resource for research on the immune response to SARS-CoV-2. The samples were drawn from the first 160 participants of the ongoing ImmuneRACE study and from some 1,300 subjects provided by 6 global collaborators. Nearly every sample came with metadata listing a de-identified subject ID, COVID-19 status, age in years and sex. Where available, HLA class I and class II types were obtained from metadata supplied by the sample provider rather than from assay-based typing. The investigation overall reported the following: The amount of clinical and demographic metadata varied by source and participant and was provided uncurated.

The collaborating institutions used their own protocols to collect whole blood in K2EDTA tubes. For TCRbeta analysis, collaborators shipped samples in one of three forms: frozen whole blood, isolated PBMCs, or DNA extracted from either of those sample types. TCRbeta CDR3 regions were amplified from genomic DNA by means of the immunoSEQ Assay, a bias-controlled multiplex PCR. The paper's data handling went like this. Within the assay, amplification of reference gene primers was used to estimate how many nucleated cells each sample contained. To quantify the absolute abundance of each unique TCRbeta CDR3 rearrangement, sequence reads were collapsed and filtered. Productive Simpson clonality was computed per sample as the square root of Simpson's diversity index over productive rearrangements. TCRdb obtained this table from immuneACCESS and retained in-frame rearrangements with V and J assigned. These tables miss some clones; where compared with another copy, unresolved V genes account for less than half of the shortfall, and the remainder is unexplained. That table gives V, J and clone size, and the DNA gave D and trimming. The sample has fewer than 200,000 clones on record, about 82% of them singletons. The top ten constitute about 6.8% of the sample.

The CDR3, from cysteine to phenylalanine, totals 15 residues. Only the CDR3 region is kept as DNA, spanning 45 bases read in frame from base 1. The junction carries 9 bases between V and J, which are trimmed by 2 bases and 2 bases respectively. Reading the germline V gene gives CDR1 SNHLY and CDR2 FYNNEI. About this clone itself: Which antigen it targets is not known. Base quality data are lacking; no much larger clone is found one base away.

Recombination linked TRBV2 to TRBJ1-4; TRBD1 is perhaps the D gene, given 5 matching bases. The sample was peripheral blood. This TCR was recovered from an older man with active or convalescent COVID-19. The nucleotide sequence is given as TGTGCCAGCAGTGAACGGGGGATGACTAATGAAAAACTGTTTTTT. Translated, this is CASSERGMTNEKLFF.